This entry lists 18 T cell receptor beta chains sequenced from one sample in a study of blood T cells in healthy people across ages. Sample-barcoded 5' priming and a J-beta primer mix drove a second PCR of roughly 7 to 11 cycles. MiXCR was run by TCRdb on the 5' RACE reads, yielding one entry per CDR3 protein. Of approximately 800,000 distinct CDR3 sequences listed, about 62% were seen once; the top ten hold about a quarter. Sample: blood. The receptors originated from a man aged 30-40 years in good health.

This rearrangement joins TRBV10-3 to TRBJ2-7; D may correspond to TRBD1 or TRBD2 (5 bases each). The CDR3 is made up of 13 amino acids. Trimming removed 3 bases at V and 7 bases at J, with 13 bases between. Germline V CDR1 and CDR2: ENHRY, SYGVKD. CDR3 sequence: CAISELSGREQYF. DNA for the CDR3: TGTGCCATCAGTGAACTCTCGGGGCGGGAGCAGTACTTC.

The chain employs TRBV4-3 and TRBJ2-1, with 8 positions matching TRBD2. V lost 1 base, J lost 4 bases, and 3 bases stayed unmatched. The CDR3 runs 15 residues. CDR1 is LGHNA, CDR2 YSLEER, per germline. The CDR3 loop is CASSQGPSGYNEQFF. The CDR3 DNA sequence: TGCGCCAGCAGCCAAGGGCCTAGCGGGTACAATGAGCAGTTCTTC.

This clonotype came up a few times. This chain joins TRBV14 and TRBJ2-7; D gene unclear. Germline CDR1 and CDR2: SGHDN and FVKESK. Trimming took off 0 bases at V and 4 bases at J, with 4 bases between the two ends. The CDR3 loop spans 12 amino acids. CDR3 in DNA: TGTGCCAGCAGCCAAGATGAATACGAGCAGTACTTC. This codes for CASSQDEYEQYF.

This clonotype was recorded many times. For the CDR3, the DNA is TGTGCCAGCAGTCAGGGGAATTCACCCCTCCACTTT. Its translation: CASSQGNSPLHF. The chain couples TRBV6-6 to TRBJ1-6; maybe TRBD1 (6 bases). Germline CDR1 and CDR2: MNHNY and SVGAGI (reference sequence). V lost 5 bases, J lost 7 bases, and 6 bases lay in between. The length of the CDR3 is 12 residues.

The chain employs TRBV10-3 and TRBJ2-1; TRBD2 is a possible D gene (6 bases). The J call is uncertain, as TRBJ2-7 better fits the DNA end. Per germline, CDR1 ENHRY and CDR2 SYGVKD. The CDR3 has 15 amino acids. The CDR3 region has the DNA TGTGCCATCAGAGACGGGGGAAGCTCCTACAATGAGCAGTACTTC. This codes for CAIRDGGSSYNEQYF.

The rearrangement joins TRBV14 to TRBJ2-1; D possibly matches TRBD1 or TRBD2 (5 bases each). This CDR3 has 17 amino acids. Germline CDR1 and CDR2: SGHDN and FVKESK. Between the trimmed V and J ends, which lost 5 bases and 7 bases, there was a span of 24 bases. The CDR3, as DNA: TGTGCCAGCAGCTCGAGGGGAGCGGCTACGAATTCGAATGAGCAGTTCTTC. This encodes CASSSRGAATNSNEQFF.

The gene calls are TRBV25-1 and TRBJ2-5, with a tentative D call TRBD2 (6 bases). The CDR3 runs to 12 residues. Germline V gene sequence: CDR1 MGHDK, CDR2 SYGVNS. Trimming stripped 11 bases from V and 5 bases from J, with 15 bases between. The CDR3 DNA is TGTGCCTCGAACGGGGACTCTGAGACCCAGTACTTC. This sequence encodes CASNGDSETQYF.

CDR3 residues: CASRATSINEKLFF. The CDR3 DNA reads as TGCGCCAGCAGGGCGACCAGCATTAATGAAAAACTGTTTTTT. This sequence joins TRBV5-1 and TRBJ1-4; the D is unclear. Trimming left V 5 bases short and J 4 bases short, with 12 bases between. The V gene's germline CDR1 is SGHRS and CDR2 YFSETQ. The CDR3 is 14 residues long.

V is TRBV3-1 and J is TRBJ2-2, with D tentatively TRBD1 (5 bases). The germline V gene encodes CDR1 LGHDT and CDR2 YNNKEL (reference sequence). CDR3 length: 14 residues. Trimming took 1 base from V and 5 from J, leaving 8 bases between them. CDR3: CASSQGQRTGELFF. The CDR3 DNA follows: TGTGCCAGCAGCCAAGGACAGAGGACCGGGGAGCTGTTTTTT. Based on the CDR3 plus reference TRBV3-1 and TRBJ2-2, the full variable domain is DTAVSQTPKYLVTQMGNDKSIKCEQNLGHDTMYWYKQDSKKFLKIMFSYNNKELIINETVPNRFSPKSPDKAHLNLHINSLELGDSAVYFCASSQGQRTGELFFGEGSRLTVL.

This clonotype came up a few times. This chain joins TRBV12-3 or TRBV12-4 and TRBJ2-2; no reliable D call. V was shortened by 1 base and J by 0 bases, with 3 bases between the two germline ends. This CDR3 is 14 amino acids long. The CDR3 region is CASSLVPNTGELFF. The CDR3 DNA reads as TGTGCCAGCAGTTTAGTCCCGAACACCGGGGAGCTGTTTTTT.

The rearrangement uses TRBV12-3 or TRBV12-4 and TRBJ2-2; D possibly corresponds to TRBD2 (6 bases). The CDR3 runs 13 residues. V lost 7 bases to trimming and J lost 3 bases, with 9 bases between them. The CDR3 sequence: CASTLAHTGELFF. The DNA for the CDR3 is TGTGCCAGCACCCTAGCGCACACCGGGGAGCTGTTTTTT.

This clonotype showed up just a few times. The chain joins TRBV7-2 to TRBJ2-4, with D unresolved. CDR3 length: 13 residues. Germline-derived CDR1 and CDR2 are SGHTA and FQGNSA. V was pared by 5 bases and J by 7 bases, with 12 bases between. For the CDR3, the DNA is TGTGCCAGCAGCCCGCATCAGAGGAACATTCAGTACTTC. As protein: CASSPHQRNIQYF. The full variable domain, completed using reference TRBV7-2 and TRBJ2-4, is GAGVSQSPSNKVTEKGKDVELRCDPISGHTALYWYRQSLGQGLEFLIYFQGNSAPDKSGLPSDRFSAERTGGSVSTLTIQRTQQEDSAVYLCASSPHQRNIQYFGAGTRLSVL.

This clonotype was observed a handful of times. J is TRBJ2-1 and V is TRBV4-1, with 8 bases fitting TRBD2. V gave up 0 bases and J gave up 13 bases; unmatched junction bases: 11. The CDR3 has 15 residues. CDR1 is MGHRA and CDR2 is YSYEKL in the germline V gene. The CDR3 is CASSQETSGQETQFF. For the CDR3, the DNA is TGCGCCAGCAGCCAAGAAACTAGCGGCCAAGAGACCCAGTTCTTC.

The V gene is TRBV2, the J gene TRBJ2-4, with D tentatively TRBD1 (6 bases). The J call may be faulty, since TRBJ2-7 better matches the DNA end. Germline assignment: CDR1 SNHLY and CDR2 FYNNEI. This CDR3 comprises 14 residues. This CDR3 is CASKPDSSTYEQYF. DNA for the CDR3: TGTGCCAGCAAGCCGGACAGTTCAACCTACGAGCAGTACTTC.

The chain employs TRBV29-1 and TRBJ2-1; D is possibly TRBD1 or TRBD2 (6 bases each). The CDR3 is 13 residues long. Germline V gene data show CDR1 as SQVTM and CDR2 as ANQGSEA. Trimming shortened V by 4 bases and J by 7 bases, and 14 bases separated the two germline ends. The CDR3 bases are TGCAGCGTTGTTGGGGGGCATGGGAATGAGCAGTTCTTC. This codes for CSVVGGHGNEQFF.

The chain employs TRBV30 and TRBJ2-1; D is perhaps TRBD1 (6 bases). The germline V gene encodes CDR1 GTSNPN and CDR2 SVGIG (reference sequence). Trimming shortened V by 2 bases and J by 4 bases, and 12 bases separated the two germline ends. CDR3 length equals 14 residues. The CDR3 sequence is CAWSSKGVYNEQFF. The CDR3 bases are TGTGCCTGGAGTTCGAAGGGGGTATACAATGAGCAGTTCTTC.

CDR3 coding DNA: TGCAGTGCTCCACGACTAGTTCGCGTTAGCTCCTACAATGAGCAGTTCTTC. Translation gives CSAPRLVRVSSYNEQFF. This chain links TRBV20-1 with TRBJ2-1, with D maybe TRBD2 (6 bases). The V end lost 5 bases, the J end lost 0 bases, and 20 bases lay between the germline ends. Germline assignment: CDR1 DFQATT and CDR2 SNEGSKA (reference sequence). The CDR3 length is 17 residues.

The chain carries TRBV7-8 and TRBJ2-7; weak D call: TRBD1 (6 bases). The CDR3 runs 15 residues. Germline loops: CDR1 SGHVS, CDR2 FQNEAQ. Between the trimmed V and J ends, which lost 3 bases and 4 bases, there was a span of 16 bases. The CDR3 region is CASSLGSSGVYEQYF. The CDR3 DNA follows: TGTGCCAGCAGCTTGGGTTCCTCAGGGGTATACGAGCAGTACTTC.